A selection of T cell receptor beta chains follows, all from one sample in a study of cytomegalovirus exposure and HLA in healthy donors. This table comes from immunoSEQ multiplex PCR, and its TCRdb copy is limited to in-frame clones, with some not included. The table has 120,000 or so clones, 70% to 90% seen once. Material for sequencing was PBMCs. Receptors originate from a man aged 18 to 29 in good health and CMV-seropositive. Each CDR3 is given with its conserved first and last residue. Fields, in order: clone size, V gene, D gene, J gene, CDR3 DNA, CDR3 protein. The D gene is left open where the match is weak. Size tells how often a clone was seen (once, few, many) or the class of an expanded clone, and some rows leave it out.

size: -; V: TRBV5-1; D: TRBD1; J: TRBJ2-5; DNA: TGCGCCAGCGTTGGGGCTACAGGGGAGCAGTACTTC; CDR3: CASVGATGEQYF
size: few; V: TRBV5-6; D: -; J: TRBJ1-4; DNA: TGTGCCAGCACCCGAAGTGGGGGCGAGTGGGAAAAACTGTTTTTT; CDR3: CASTRSGGEWEKLFF
size: few; V: TRBV2; D: -; J: TRBJ1-5; DNA: TGTGCCAGCAGTGTGGCCGGGGGCAATCAGCCCCAGCATTTT; CDR3: CASSVAGGNQPQHF
size: -; V: TRBV7-9; D: -; J: TRBJ2-3; DNA: TGTGCCAGCAGCCTACTAGCCTTAATCACAGATACGCAGTATTTT; CDR3: CASSLLALITDTQYF
size: -; V: TRBV9; D: -; J: TRBJ2-7; DNA: TGTGCCAGCAGCCCCGGACAGGGCGGGGGCTACGAGCAGTACTTC; CDR3: CASSPGQGGGYEQYF
size: -; V: TRBV2; D: -; J: TRBJ1-2; DNA: TGTGCCAGCAGTGCGGCGGCACAGCGGGAGCTTAACTATGGCTACACCTTC; CDR3: CASSAAAQRELNYGYTF
size: -; V: TRBV30; D: -; J: TRBJ1-2; DNA: TGTGCCTGGAGGAATGACGGGTACTATGGCTACACCTTC; CDR3: CAWRNDGYYGYTF
size: few; V: TRBV10-2; D: -; J: TRBJ2-6; DNA: TGCGCCAGCAGTGAGGTAGCTGGGGCCAACGTCCTGACTTTC; CDR3: CASSEVAGANVLTF
size: few; V: TRBV28; D: TRBD1; J: TRBJ2-2; DNA: TGTGCCAGCCGGGACAGGAGAAACACCGGGGAGCTGTTTTTT; CDR3: CASRDRRNTGELFF
size: -; V: TRBV6-1; D: -; J: TRBJ2-1; DNA: TGTGCCAGCAGTGACGACCCGGACAACTACAATGAGCAGTTCTTC; CDR3: CASSDDPDNYNEQFF
size: -; V: TRBV6-6; D: TRBD2; J: TRBJ2-7; DNA: TGTGCCAGCAGTTACACGGGCGGGGGATCCTACGAGCAGTACTTC; CDR3: CASSYTGGGSYEQYF
size: few; V: TRBV6-5; D: TRBD1; J: TRBJ1-2; DNA: TGTGCCAGCACCACCAGACAGGGAGGCTACACCTTC; CDR3: CASTTRQGGYTF
size: -; V: TRBV29-1; D: -; J: TRBJ2-7; DNA: TGCAGCGTGAGAACCGGGAGCTCCTACGAGCAGTACTTC; CDR3: CSVRTGSSYEQYF
size: few; V: TRBV13; D: TRBD1; J: TRBJ1-1; DNA: TGTGCCAGCAGCTCATTTAACAGGGGAATGAACACTGAAGCTTTCTTT; CDR3: CASSSFNRGMNTEAFF
size: -; V: TRBV19; D: -; J: TRBJ1-2; DNA: TGTGCCAGTAGTATCCAACTACAGGCCGGATATGGCTACACCTTC; CDR3: CASSIQLQAGYGYTF
size: -; V: TRBV5-1; D: -; J: TRBJ2-3; DNA: TGCGCCAGCAGCTATATGACAGCAGCTAGCACAGATACGCAGTATTTT; CDR3: CASSYMTAASTDTQYF
size: -; V: TRBV27; D: TRBD1; J: TRBJ2-6; DNA: TGTGCCAGCAGCAGGCCGGGACAGGGGGGCTCTGGGGCCAACGTCCTGACTTTC; CDR3: CASSRPGQGGSGANVLTF
size: -; V: TRBV6-5; D: -; J: TRBJ1-2; DNA: TGTGCCAGCAGTAGAGACAGCTGGGGCTTGGAAGGCTACACCTTC; CDR3: CASSRDSWGLEGYTF
size: once; V: TRBV27; D: TRBD2; J: TRBJ2-2; DNA: TGTGCCAGCAGTTTCAACCCCCCGGGAGGACTAGCGGGGACCGGGGAGCTGTTTTTT; CDR3: CASSFNPPGGLAGTGELFF
size: -; V: TRBV7-6; D: TRBD1; J: TRBJ2-7; DNA: TGTGCCAGCAGCCCAGCTAAGGGACAGAACTTCTACGAGCAGTACTTC; CDR3: CASSPAKGQNFYEQYF
size: -; V: TRBV6-5; D: -; J: TRBJ1-2; DNA: TGTGCCAGCACTACAGGGCTACTCGACTATGGCTACACCTTC; CDR3: CASTTGLLDYGYTF
size: -; V: TRBV19; D: -; J: TRBJ2-7; DNA: TGTGCCAGTAGTATTGAGGGCTTCTACGAGCAGTACTTC; CDR3: CASSIEGFYEQYF
size: -; V: TRBV9; D: -; J: TRBJ2-1; DNA: TGTGCCAGCAGCCGGTGGGAGTTCAATGAGCAGTTCTTC; CDR3: CASSRWEFNEQFF
size: once; V: TRBV27; D: -; J: TRBJ1-2; DNA: TGTGCCAGCAGTTTATCTGTCGTGGGAGGGTATGGCTACACCTTC; CDR3: CASSLSVVGGYGYTF
size: -; V: TRBV11-1; D: TRBD1; J: TRBJ2-3; DNA: TGTGCCAGCAGCCCAGTCCCGGGACAGTCCCCTAGCACAGATACGCAGTATTTT; CDR3: CASSPVPGQSPSTDTQYF
size: once; V: TRBV4-2; D: -; J: TRBJ2-1; DNA: TGTGCCAGCAGCCACTTAGTTAATGAGCAGTTCTTC; CDR3: CASSHLVNEQFF
size: -; V: TRBV7-3; D: -; J: TRBJ1-1; DNA: TGTGCCAGCAGCTTAGGGGGGGAACCGAACACTGAAGCTTTCTTT; CDR3: CASSLGGEPNTEAFF
size: -; V: TRBV7-9; D: -; J: TRBJ1-1; DNA: TGTGCCAGCAGCTTAGGTGGCGGGTGGAACACTGAAGCTTTCTTT; CDR3: CASSLGGGWNTEAFF
size: -; V: TRBV18; D: TRBD1; J: TRBJ1-6; DNA: TGTGCCAGCTCACCAACTGGACAGGGAAATAATTCACCCCTCCACTTT; CDR3: CASSPTGQGNNSPLHF
size: once; V: TRBV13; D: TRBD2; J: TRBJ2-5; DNA: TGTGCCAGCAGCCCGTGGCGGGGGGCGCCAGAGACCCAGTACTTC; CDR3: CASSPWRGAPETQYF
size: -; V: TRBV19; D: TRBD2; J: TRBJ2-1; DNA: TGTGCCAGTAGTATCGGGGGGGGCCGCGATGAGCAGTTCTTC; CDR3: CASSIGGGRDEQFF
size: -; V: TRBV6-5; D: -; J: TRBJ1-6; DNA: TGTGCCAGCAGGACCCCGGGCTATAATTCACCCCTCCACTTT; CDR3: CASRTPGYNSPLHF
size: -; V: TRBV15; D: -; J: TRBJ1-6; DNA: TGTGCCACCAGCCCACCGACCTCTTGGACAAGGAATTCACCCCTCCACTTT; CDR3: CATSPPTSWTRNSPLHF
size: -; V: TRBV6-6; D: -; J: TRBJ1-1; DNA: TGTGCCCTGGGGGGGCCGGTAACTGAAGCTTTCTTT; CDR3: CALGGPVTEAFF
size: -; V: TRBV6-5; D: -; J: TRBJ2-1; DNA: TGTGCCAGCAGCCAGGGACTCGAGCAGTTCTTC; CDR3: CASSQGLEQFF
size: once; V: TRBV19; D: -; J: TRBJ2-2; DNA: TGTGCCAGTCGTATTCATACCGGGGAGCTGTTTTTT; CDR3: CASRIHTGELFF
size: -; V: TRBV4-1; D: -; J: TRBJ1-2; DNA: TGCGCCAGCAGCCAAGAGAGCAGGGGCTATGGCTACACCTTC; CDR3: CASSQESRGYGYTF
size: -; V: TRBV7-9; D: -; J: TRBJ1-1; DNA: TGTTCCAGCGGCCGGGGGGACACTGAAGCTTTCTTT; CDR3: CSSGRGDTEAFF
size: -; V: TRBV29-1; D: -; J: TRBJ1-3; DNA: TGCAGCGCCGGTCTTGACACCATATATTTT; CDR3: CSAGLDTIYF
size: once; V: TRBV15; D: -; J: TRBJ1-4; DNA: TGTGCCACCAGCAAACCAGGGGTTCCTAATGAAAAACTGTTTTTT; CDR3: CATSKPGVPNEKLFF
size: -; V: TRBV7-8; D: TRBD1; J: TRBJ2-3; DNA: TGTGCCAGCAGCCTCACACAGGGGGCGGTTGTAGATACGCAGTATTTT; CDR3: CASSLTQGAVVDTQYF
size: -; V: TRBV5-1; D: TRBD1; J: TRBJ1-2; DNA: TGCGCCAGCAGCAACGGACAGGGGGCAATTGGGGGCATCTATGGCTACACCTTC; CDR3: CASSNGQGAIGGIYGYTF
size: -; V: TRBV28; D: TRBD1; J: TRBJ1-4; DNA: TGTGCCAGCATTCCACAGGGGGCTGCGGAAAAACTGTTTTTT; CDR3: CASIPQGAAEKLFF
size: many; V: TRBV7-9; D: TRBD1; J: TRBJ1-1; DNA: TGTGCCAGCAGCTCGAACAGGGGAGTGAACACTGAAGCTTTCTTT; CDR3: CASSSNRGVNTEAFF
size: -; V: TRBV2; D: -; J: TRBJ1-2; DNA: TGTGCCAGCAGGGGACGGACAGTCGCTAACTATGGCTACACCTTC; CDR3: CASRGRTVANYGYTF
size: -; V: TRBV2; D: -; J: TRBJ2-1; DNA: TGTGCCAGCAGTGTAGCCAGGGTAAACCCGTACAATGAGCAGTTCTTC; CDR3: CASSVARVNPYNEQFF
size: -; V: TRBV6-5; D: -; J: TRBJ2-3; DNA: TGTGCCAGCAGTTACTCGACACCCCCAGATACGCAGTATTTT; CDR3: CASSYSTPPDTQYF
size: few; V: TRBV30; D: TRBD2; J: TRBJ2-1; DNA: TGTGCCTGGAGCGCTAGCGGGGCTTTCAATGAGCAGTTCTTC; CDR3: CAWSASGAFNEQFF
size: -; V: TRBV7-9; D: -; J: TRBJ2-7; DNA: TGTGCCAGCAGCTCCGCCGGTAGCCGTCCCTACGAGCAGTACTTC; CDR3: CASSSAGSRPYEQYF
size: once; V: TRBV7-9; D: -; J: TRBJ1-4; DNA: TGTGCCAGCAGCTTAGTCCCGAATGAGCTGTTTTTT; CDR3: CASSLVPNELFF
size: few; V: TRBV2; D: -; J: TRBJ2-1; DNA: TGTGCCAGCAGTGAACCGGGACTGACAACGTACAATGAGCAGTTCTTC; CDR3: CASSEPGLTTYNEQFF
size: few; V: TRBV6-5; D: -; J: TRBJ1-1; DNA: TGTGCCAGCAGTGAGAGTGCAGAGGCTGAAGCTTTCTTT; CDR3: CASSESAEAEAFF
size: -; V: TRBV7-9; D: TRBD1; J: TRBJ2-7; DNA: TGTGCCAGCAGCCGAGGCAGGACAGGGGGCGTCGAGCAGTACTTC; CDR3: CASSRGRTGGVEQYF
size: once; V: TRBV27; D: TRBD1; J: TRBJ1-5; DNA: TGTGCCACCGCGACAGGGGGCAATCAGCCCCAGCATTTT; CDR3: CATATGGNQPQHF
size: -; V: TRBV15; D: -; J: TRBJ1-1; DNA: TGTGCCACCAGCAGAGATAGAGGGGGGGTCACTGAAGCTTTCTTT; CDR3: CATSRDRGGVTEAFF